The sequence of this T cell receptor beta chain was determined in a study of blood T cell repertoires in COVID-19. The germline V gene has CDR1 SGHDT and CDR2 YYEEEE. Trimming cost V 0 bases and J 0 bases, with 7 bases left between them. This CDR3 is 15 amino acids long. Sequenced by immunoSEQ multiplex PCR; TCRdb stores in-frame clones only, minus some. The table has over 10,000 clones, approximately 80% seen once. V and J are TRBV5-6 and TRBJ1-3; D uncertain. Source material: peripheral blood. The sequence derives from an elderly man with acute or convalescent COVID-19. The CDR3 nucleotides are TGTGCCAGCAGCTTGGGCGGCGTCTCTGGAAACACCATATATTTT. The encoded protein is CASSLGGVSGNTIYF.